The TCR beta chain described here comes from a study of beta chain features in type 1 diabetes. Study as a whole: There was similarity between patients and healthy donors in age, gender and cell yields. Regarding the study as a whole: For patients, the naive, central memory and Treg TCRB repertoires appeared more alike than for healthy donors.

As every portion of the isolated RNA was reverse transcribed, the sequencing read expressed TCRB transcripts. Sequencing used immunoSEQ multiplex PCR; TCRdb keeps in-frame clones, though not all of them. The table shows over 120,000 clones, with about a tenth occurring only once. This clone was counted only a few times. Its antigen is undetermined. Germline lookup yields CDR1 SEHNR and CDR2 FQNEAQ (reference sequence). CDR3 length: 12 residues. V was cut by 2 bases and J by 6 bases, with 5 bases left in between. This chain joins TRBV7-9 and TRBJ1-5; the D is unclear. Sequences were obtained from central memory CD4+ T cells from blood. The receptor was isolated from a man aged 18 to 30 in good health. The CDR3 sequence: CASSLSSQPQHF. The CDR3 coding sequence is TGTGCCAGCAGCTTATCATCTCAGCCCCAGCATTTT.